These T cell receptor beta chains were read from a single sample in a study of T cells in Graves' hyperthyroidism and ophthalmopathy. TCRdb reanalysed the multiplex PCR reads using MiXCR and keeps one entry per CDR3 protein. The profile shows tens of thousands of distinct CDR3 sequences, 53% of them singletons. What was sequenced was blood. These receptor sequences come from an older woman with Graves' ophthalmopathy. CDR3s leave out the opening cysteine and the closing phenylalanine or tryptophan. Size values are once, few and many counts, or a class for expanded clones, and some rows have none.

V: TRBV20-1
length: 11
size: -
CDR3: SATSGQTYEQY

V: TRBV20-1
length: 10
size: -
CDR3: SARQVGYEQY

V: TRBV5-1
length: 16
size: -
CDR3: ASSLRLAGMGNTGEQF

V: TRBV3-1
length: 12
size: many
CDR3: ASSQHRALGGYT

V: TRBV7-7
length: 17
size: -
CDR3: ASSPLTGPLCSYNSPLH

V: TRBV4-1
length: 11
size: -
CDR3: ASSLLGANVLT

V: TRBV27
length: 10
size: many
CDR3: ASSLRGYEQY

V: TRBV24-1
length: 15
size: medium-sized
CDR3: ATSDLALRIARRKLF

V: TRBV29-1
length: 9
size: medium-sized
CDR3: SVLLRGYLH

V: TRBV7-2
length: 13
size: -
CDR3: ASSNTGRSGNTIY

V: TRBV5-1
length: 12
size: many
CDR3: ASRWTSGKETQY

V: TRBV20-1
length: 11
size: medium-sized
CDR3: SGGGASTDTQY

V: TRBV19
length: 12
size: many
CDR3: ASSITGPNTEAF

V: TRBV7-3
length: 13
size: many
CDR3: ASSSGAGFGEKLF

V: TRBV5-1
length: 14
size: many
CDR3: ASSLGLAYSTDTQY

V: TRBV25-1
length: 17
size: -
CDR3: ASSELRRLAGGLGNEQF

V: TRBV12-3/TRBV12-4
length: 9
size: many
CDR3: ASSTSGEAF

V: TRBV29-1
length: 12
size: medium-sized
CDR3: SAIGTESNQPQH

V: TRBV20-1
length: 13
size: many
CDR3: SAGWGEGSYNEQF

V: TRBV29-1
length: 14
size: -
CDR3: SVRDWSGGAVDTQY

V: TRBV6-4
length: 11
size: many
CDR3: ASSGELGQPQH

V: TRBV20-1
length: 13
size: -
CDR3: SARGGGGTRHTQY

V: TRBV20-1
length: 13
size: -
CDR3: SYSYAEVSGNTIY

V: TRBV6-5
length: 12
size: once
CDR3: ASSYSGRFYGYT

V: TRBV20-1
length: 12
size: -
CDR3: STPSPGSGGTQY

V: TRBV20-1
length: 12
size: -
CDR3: SAREGQGCYGYT

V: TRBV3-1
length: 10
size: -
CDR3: AISQNSYEQY

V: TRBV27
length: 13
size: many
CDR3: ASTKSWDRTYGYT

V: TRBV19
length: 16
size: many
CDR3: ASSIFRRGRGDTGELF

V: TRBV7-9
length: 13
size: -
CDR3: ASSLDASGGVSQF

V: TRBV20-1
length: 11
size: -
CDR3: SARDSSKETQY

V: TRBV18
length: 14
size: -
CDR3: ASSPRSGQGSNEQF

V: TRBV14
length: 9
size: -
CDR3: ASSQGGKLF

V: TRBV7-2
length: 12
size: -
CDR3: ASSLGARSETQY

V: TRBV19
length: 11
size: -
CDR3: ASSFGRDYEQY

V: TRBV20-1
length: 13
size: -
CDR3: SAREGTSGHNEQF